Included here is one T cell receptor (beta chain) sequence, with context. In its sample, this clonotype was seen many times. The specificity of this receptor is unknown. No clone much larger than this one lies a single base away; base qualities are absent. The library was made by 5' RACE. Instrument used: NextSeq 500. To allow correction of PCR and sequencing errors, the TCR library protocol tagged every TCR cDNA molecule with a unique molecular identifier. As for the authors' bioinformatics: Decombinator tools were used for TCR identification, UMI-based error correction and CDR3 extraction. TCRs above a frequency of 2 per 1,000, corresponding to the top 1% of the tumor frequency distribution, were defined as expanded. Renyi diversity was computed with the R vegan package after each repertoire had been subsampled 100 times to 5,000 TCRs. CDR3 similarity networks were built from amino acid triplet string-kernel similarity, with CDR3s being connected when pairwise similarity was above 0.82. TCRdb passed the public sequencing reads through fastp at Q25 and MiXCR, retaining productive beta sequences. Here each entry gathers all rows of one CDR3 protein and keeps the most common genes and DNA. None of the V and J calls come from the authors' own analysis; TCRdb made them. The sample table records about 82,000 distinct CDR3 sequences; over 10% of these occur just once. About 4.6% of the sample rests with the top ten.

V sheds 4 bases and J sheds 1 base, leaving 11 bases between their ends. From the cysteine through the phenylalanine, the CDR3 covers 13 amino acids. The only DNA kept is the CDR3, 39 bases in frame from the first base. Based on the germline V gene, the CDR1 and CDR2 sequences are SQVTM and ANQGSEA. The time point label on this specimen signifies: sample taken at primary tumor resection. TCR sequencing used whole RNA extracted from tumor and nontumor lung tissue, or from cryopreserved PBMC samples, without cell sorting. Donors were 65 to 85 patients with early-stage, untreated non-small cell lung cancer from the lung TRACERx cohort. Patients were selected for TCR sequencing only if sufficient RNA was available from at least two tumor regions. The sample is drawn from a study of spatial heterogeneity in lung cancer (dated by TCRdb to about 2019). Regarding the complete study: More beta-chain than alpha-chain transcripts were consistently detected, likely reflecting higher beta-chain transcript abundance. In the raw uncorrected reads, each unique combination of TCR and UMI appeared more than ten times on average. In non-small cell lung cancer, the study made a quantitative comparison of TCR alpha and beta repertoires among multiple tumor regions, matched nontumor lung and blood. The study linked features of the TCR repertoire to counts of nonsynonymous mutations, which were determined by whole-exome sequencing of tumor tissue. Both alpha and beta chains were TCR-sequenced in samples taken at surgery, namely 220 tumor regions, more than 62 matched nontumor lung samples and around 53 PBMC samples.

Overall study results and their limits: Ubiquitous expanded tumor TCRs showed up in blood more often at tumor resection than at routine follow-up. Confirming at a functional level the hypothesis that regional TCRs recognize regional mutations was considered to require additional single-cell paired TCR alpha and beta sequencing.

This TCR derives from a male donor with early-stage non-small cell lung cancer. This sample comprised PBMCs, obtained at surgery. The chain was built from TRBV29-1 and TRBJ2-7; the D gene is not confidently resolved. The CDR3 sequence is CSVGTSFSYEQYF. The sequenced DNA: TGCAGCGTTGGTACCAGCTTTTCCTACGAGCAGTACTTC.